This T cell receptor (beta chain) originates from a study of OX40 agonist ivuxolimab in advanced cancers. Background on the study: An anti-OX40 (CD134) antibody with agonistic activity, ivuxolimab, was administered to patients. The diagnoses of dose-escalation patients were hepatocellular carcinoma, melanoma, renal cell or head and neck cancer. Findings of the study overall: Certain nonresponders likewise exhibited a low normalized T-cell clonal expansion. In the 0.1 to 3.0 mg/kg range, CD4+ and CD8+ blood T cells had expanded clonally by week 6.

V shed 4 bases, J shed 3 bases, and the junction held 10 bases outside the gene matches. CDR1 is MNHEY, CDR2 SVGAGI, per germline. The CDR3 runs to 16 residues. With regard to this clone: Its antigen is currently unknown.

Profiling relied on immunoSEQ multiplex PCR, and the TCRdb table lists in-frame clones only, not all of them. Of 47,000 or so clones listed, approximately 90% were seen once; the top ten hold 40% to 50%. The chain links TRBV6-5 to TRBJ2-3; 7 bases match TRBD1. The source of this sequence is an adult with an advanced solid tumor such as melanoma, head and neck, liver or kidney cancer. Sequencing used CD4+ or CD8+ T cells sorted from blood, obtained in a trial of the OX40 agonist ivuxolimab. CDR3 sequence (DNA): TGTGCCAGCAGTTCACCACCAACAGGGGAAACAGATACGCAGTATTTT. Its protein is CASSSPPTGETDTQYF.